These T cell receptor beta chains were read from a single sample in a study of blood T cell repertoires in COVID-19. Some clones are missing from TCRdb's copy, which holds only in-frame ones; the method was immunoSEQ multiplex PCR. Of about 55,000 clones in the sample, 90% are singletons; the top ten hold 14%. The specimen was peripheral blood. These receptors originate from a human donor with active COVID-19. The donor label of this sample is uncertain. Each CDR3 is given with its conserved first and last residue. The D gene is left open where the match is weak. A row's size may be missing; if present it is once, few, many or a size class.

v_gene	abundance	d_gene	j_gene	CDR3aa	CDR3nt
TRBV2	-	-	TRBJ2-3	CASFLGHGLDTQYF	TGTGCCAGCTTCCTGGGCCACGGACTCGATACGCAGTATTTT
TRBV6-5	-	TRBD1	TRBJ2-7	CASRVRGNNEQYF	TGTGCCAGCAGGGTCAGGGGGAACAACGAGCAGTACTTC
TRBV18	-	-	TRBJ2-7	CASSPSNYEQYF	TGTGCCAGCTCACCGTCAAACTACGAGCAGTACTTC
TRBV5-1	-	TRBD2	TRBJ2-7	CASTLTTSGYEQYF	TGCGCCAGCACGCTCACGACTAGCGGCTACGAGCAGTACTTC
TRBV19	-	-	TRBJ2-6	CASSPGTISGANVLTF	TGTGCCAGTAGCCCCGGGACAATCTCTGGGGCCAACGTCCTGACTTTC
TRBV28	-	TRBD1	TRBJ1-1	CASSLDRVNTEAFF	TGTGCCAGCAGTTTGGACAGGGTGAACACTGAAGCTTTCTTT
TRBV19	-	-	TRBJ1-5	CASRGQGMGLQPQHF	TGTGCCAGTAGGGGGCAGGGGATGGGTCTACAGCCCCAGCATTTT
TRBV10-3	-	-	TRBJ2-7	CAISATPGEQYF	TGTGCCATCAGTGCCACACCGGGCGAGCAGTACTTC
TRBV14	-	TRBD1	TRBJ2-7	CASSQYRGVYEQYF	TGTGCCAGCAGCCAATACAGGGGGGTCTACGAGCAGTACTTC
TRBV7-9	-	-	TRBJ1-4	CASSLVGALDYEKLFF	TGTGCCAGCAGCTTAGTGGGGGCCCTAGATTATGAAAAACTGTTTTTT
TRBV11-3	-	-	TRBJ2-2	CASSLDLTGELFF	TGTGCCAGCAGCTTAGATTTAACCGGGGAGCTGTTTTTT
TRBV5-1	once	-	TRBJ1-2	CASSLAPGVVGYGYTF	TGCGCCAGCAGCTTGGCCCCAGGGGTGGTGGGCTATGGCTACACCTTC
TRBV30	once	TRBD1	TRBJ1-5	CAWGTGINQPQHF	TGTGCCTGGGGGACAGGGATCAATCAGCCCCAGCATTTT
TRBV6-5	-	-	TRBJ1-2	CASSYTPDRPNYGYTF	TGTGCCAGCAGTTACACCCCTGACAGACCTAACTATGGCTACACCTTC
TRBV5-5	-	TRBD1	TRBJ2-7	CATGQGADYEQYF	TGTGCCACCGGACAGGGGGCGGATTACGAGCAGTACTTC
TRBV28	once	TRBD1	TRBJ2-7	CASSLSGTGGSEQYF	TGTGCCAGCAGTTTGTCCGGGACAGGGGGCTCCGAGCAGTACTTC
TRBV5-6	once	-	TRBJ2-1	CASSLGSSYNEQFF	TGTGCCAGCAGCTTGGGTAGCTCCTACAATGAGCAGTTCTTC
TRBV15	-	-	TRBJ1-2	CATSRDRGSLNYGYTF	TGTGCCACCAGCAGAGATAGGGGCAGCCTTAACTATGGCTACACCTTC
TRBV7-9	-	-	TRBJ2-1	CASSFNERPSSYNEQFF	TGTGCCAGCAGCTTTAATGAGCGGCCCTCCTCCTACAATGAGCAGTTCTTC
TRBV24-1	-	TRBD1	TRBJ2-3	CATSDSTTGARQDTQYF	TGTGCCACCAGTGATTCCACGACAGGGGCCAGGCAAGATACGCAGTATTTT
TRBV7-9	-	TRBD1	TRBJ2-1	CASTLRDRGTEQFF	TGTGCCAGCACTCTGCGGGACAGGGGAACTGAGCAGTTCTTC
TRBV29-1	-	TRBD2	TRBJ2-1	CSVEESSGRVSYNEQFF	TGCAGCGTTGAAGAATCTAGCGGGAGGGTGTCCTACAATGAGCAGTTCTTC
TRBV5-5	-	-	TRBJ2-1	CASSVGVKGQPLSGQFF	TGTGCCAGCAGCGTAGGGGTGAAAGGACAGCCGCTTTCAGGGCAGTTCTTC
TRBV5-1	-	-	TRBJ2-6	CASRGGSGANVLTF	TGCGCCAGCAGGGGGGGCTCTGGGGCCAACGTCCTGACTTTC
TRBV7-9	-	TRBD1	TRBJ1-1	CASSGQGAKAFF	TGTGCCAGCAGCGGACAGGGGGCAAAGGCTTTCTTT
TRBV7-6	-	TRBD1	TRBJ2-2	CASSLFWQGDTGELFF	TGTGCCAGCAGCTTATTCTGGCAGGGGGACACCGGGGAGCTGTTTTTT
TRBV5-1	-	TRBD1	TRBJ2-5	CASSSGTGGQETQYF	TGCGCCAGCAGCTCCGGGACAGGGGGACAAGAGACCCAGTACTTC
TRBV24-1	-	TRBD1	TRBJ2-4	CATSDFPTGPAAKNIQYF	TGTGCCACCAGTGATTTCCCGACAGGGCCAGCGGCCAAAAACATTCAGTACTTC
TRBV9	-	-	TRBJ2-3	CASSVVGAGTDTQYF	TGTGCCAGCAGCGTAGTAGGGGCGGGCACAGATACGCAGTATTTT
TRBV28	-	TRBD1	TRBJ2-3	CASTWQMTGRDTQYF	TGTGCCAGCACCTGGCAGATGACAGGGCGAGATACGCAGTATTTT
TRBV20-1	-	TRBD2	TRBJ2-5	CSARGLEGQYF	TGCAGTGCTAGGGGACTAGAAGGCCAGTACTTC
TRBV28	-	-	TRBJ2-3	CASSFSRLGTDTQYF	TGTGCCAGCAGTTTTTCGAGACTCGGTACAGATACGCAGTATTTT
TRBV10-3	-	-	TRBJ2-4	CAISEGLDIQYF	TGTGCCATCAGTGAAGGCCTAGACATTCAGTACTTC
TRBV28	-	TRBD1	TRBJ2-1	CASKTGDSSYNEQFF	TGTGCCAGCAAGACAGGGGACTCCTCCTACAATGAGCAGTTCTTC
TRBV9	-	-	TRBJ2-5	CASSVDSGRSQETQYF	TGTGCCAGCAGCGTAGATAGTGGCAGGTCACAAGAGACCCAGTACTTC
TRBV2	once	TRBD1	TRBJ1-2	CASRDRYYGYTF	TGTGCCAGCAGGGACAGGTACTATGGCTACACCTTC
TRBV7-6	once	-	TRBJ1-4	CASSSPQGANQKLFF	TGTGCCAGCAGCTCCCCCCAGGGCGCTAATCAAAAACTGTTTTTT
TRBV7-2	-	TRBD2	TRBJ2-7	CASSEGLAGDPNYEQYF	TGTGCCAGCAGCGAAGGACTAGCGGGGGACCCCAACTACGAGCAGTACTTC
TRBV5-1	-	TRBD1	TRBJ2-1	CASRDSINNEQFF	TGCGCCAGCCGGGACAGCATTAACAATGAGCAGTTCTTC
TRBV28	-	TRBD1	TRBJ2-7	CASSSPPQDRGDHEQYF	TGTGCCAGCAGTTCGCCCCCTCAGGACAGGGGGGACCACGAGCAGTACTTC
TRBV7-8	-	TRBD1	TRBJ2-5	CASSLGAGTGHQETQYF	TGTGCCAGCAGCTTAGGCGCCGGGACAGGACACCAAGAGACCCAGTACTTC
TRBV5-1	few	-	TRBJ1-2	CASSRQSGQRNYGYTF	TGCGCCAGCAGCAGGCAGTCCGGTCAGCGGAACTATGGCTACACCTTC
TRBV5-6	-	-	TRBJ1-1	CASSSPGVQAFF	TGTGCCAGCAGCTCCCCGGGAGTCCAAGCTTTCTTT
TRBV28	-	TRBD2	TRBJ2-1	CASRSSGGDYNEQFF	TGTGCCAGCAGGAGTAGCGGGGGGGATTACAATGAGCAGTTCTTC
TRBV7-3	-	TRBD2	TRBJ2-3	CASSSPASGPDTQYF	TGTGCCAGCAGCTCCCCCGCTAGCGGCCCTGATACGCAGTATTTT
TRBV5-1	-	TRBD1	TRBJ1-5	CASSPLGQGNGQPQHF	TGCGCCAGCAGCCCTTTGGGACAGGGGAATGGTCAGCCCCAGCATTTT
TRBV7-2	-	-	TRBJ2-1	CASSLSGYPNNEQFF	TGTGCCAGCAGCTTATCGGGGTACCCCAACAATGAGCAGTTCTTC
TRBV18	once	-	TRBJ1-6	CASSPRATESSYNSPLHF	TGTGCCAGCTCACCCCGGGCGACAGAGAGCTCCTATAATTCACCCCTCCACTTT
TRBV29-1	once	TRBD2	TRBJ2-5	CSVQGSGSETQYF	TGCAGCGTTCAGGGGAGCGGGAGTGAGACCCAGTACTTC
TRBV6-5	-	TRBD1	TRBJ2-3	CASSRTGDFTDTQYF	TGTGCCAGCAGCCGGACAGGGGATTTCACAGATACGCAGTATTTT
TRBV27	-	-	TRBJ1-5	CAGSADGRQPQHF	TGTGCCGGCAGTGCGGACGGGAGACAGCCCCAGCATTTT
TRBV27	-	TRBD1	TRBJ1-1	CASSLTGGWEAFF	TGTGCCAGCAGCCTGACAGGGGGCTGGGAAGCTTTCTTT
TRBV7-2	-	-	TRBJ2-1	CASSPDRGSYNEQFF	TGTGCCAGCAGCCCGGACCGGGGGTCCTACAATGAGCAGTTCTTC
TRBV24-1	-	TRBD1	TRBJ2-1	CATSDPGQGAGEQFF	TGTGCCACCAGTGATCCGGGACAGGGGGCCGGTGAGCAGTTCTTC
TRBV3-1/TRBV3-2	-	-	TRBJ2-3	CASSHLKAGEPQYF	TGTGCCAGCAGCCACCTCAAAGCGGGCGAGCCGCAGTATTTT
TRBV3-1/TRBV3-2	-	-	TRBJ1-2	CASSPRQSNYGYTF	TGTGCCAGCAGCCCCCGACAATCTAACTATGGCTACACCTTC
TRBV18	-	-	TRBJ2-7	CASSPGMSSYEQYF	TGTGCCAGCTCACCGGGCATGAGCTCCTACGAGCAGTACTTC
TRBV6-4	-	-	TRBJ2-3	CASSDSAGGVTDTQYF	TGTGCCAGCAGTGACTCGGCCGGCGGGGTAACAGATACGCAGTATTTT